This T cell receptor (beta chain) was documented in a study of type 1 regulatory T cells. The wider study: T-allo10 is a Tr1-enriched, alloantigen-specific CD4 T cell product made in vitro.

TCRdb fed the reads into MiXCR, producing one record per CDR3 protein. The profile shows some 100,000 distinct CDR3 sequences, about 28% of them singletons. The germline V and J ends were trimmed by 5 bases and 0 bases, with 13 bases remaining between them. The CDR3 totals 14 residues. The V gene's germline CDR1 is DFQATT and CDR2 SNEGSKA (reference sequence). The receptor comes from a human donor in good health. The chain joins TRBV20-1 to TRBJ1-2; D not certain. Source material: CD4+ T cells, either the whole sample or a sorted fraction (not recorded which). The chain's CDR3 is CSALTDGANYGYTF. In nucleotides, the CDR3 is TGCAGTGCTTTAACGGACGGAGCTAACTATGGCTACACCTTC.